What follows describes a single TCR beta chain. The data belong to a study of T cell responses to AZD1222 COVID-19 vaccine. Sequencing used immunoSEQ multiplex PCR; TCRdb keeps in-frame clones, though not all of them. The table records around 150,000 clones, just over 90% of them present only once. Per germline, CDR1 SGHTA and CDR2 FQGNSA. V lost 6 bases to trimming and J lost 8 bases, with 17 bases between them. This CDR3 contains 14 residues. The V gene is TRBV7-2, the J gene TRBJ1-3, with no clear D. The source material was peripheral blood, sampled on day 0 of MenACWY control vaccination. This TCR derives from an adult in good health. The CDR3: CASSPAGRTHTIYF. In DNA, the CDR3 is TGTGCCAGCAGTCCAGCGGGGAGGACCCACACCATATATTTT.